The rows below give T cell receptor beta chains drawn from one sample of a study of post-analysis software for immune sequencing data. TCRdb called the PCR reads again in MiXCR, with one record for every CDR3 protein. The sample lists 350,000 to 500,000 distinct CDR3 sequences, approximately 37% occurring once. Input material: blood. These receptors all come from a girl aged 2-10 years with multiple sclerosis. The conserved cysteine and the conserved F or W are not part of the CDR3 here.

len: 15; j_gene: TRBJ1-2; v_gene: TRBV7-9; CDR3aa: ASSSRGRLGLRDGYT
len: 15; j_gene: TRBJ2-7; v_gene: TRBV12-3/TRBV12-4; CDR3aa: ASSLRGGVRPLYEQY
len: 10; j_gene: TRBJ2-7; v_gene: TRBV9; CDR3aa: ASSERNDEQY
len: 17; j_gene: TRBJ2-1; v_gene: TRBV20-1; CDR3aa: SAPRLAGLTYRSYNEQF
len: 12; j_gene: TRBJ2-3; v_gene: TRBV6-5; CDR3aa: ASSRDGRTDTQY
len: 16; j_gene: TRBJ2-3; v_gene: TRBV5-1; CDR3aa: ASSYTSGGHPAQGTQY
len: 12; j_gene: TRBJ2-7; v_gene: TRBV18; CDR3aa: ASSHRDGDYEQY
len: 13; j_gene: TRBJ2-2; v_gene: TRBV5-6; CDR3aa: ASSLARVFTGELF
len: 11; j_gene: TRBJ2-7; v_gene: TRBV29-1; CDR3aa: SVETSGSYEQY
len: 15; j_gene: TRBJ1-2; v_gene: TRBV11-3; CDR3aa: ASSPPREVGVFSGYT
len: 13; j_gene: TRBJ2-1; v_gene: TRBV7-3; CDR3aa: ASSSTREGYNEQF
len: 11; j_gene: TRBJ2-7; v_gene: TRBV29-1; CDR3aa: SVVGTGVYEQY
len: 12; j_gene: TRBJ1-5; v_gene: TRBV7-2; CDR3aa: ASSLEVRDQPQH
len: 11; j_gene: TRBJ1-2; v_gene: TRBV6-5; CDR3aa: ASRTGQDYGYT
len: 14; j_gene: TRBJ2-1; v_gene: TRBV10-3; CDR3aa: AISEPLAGVRNEQF
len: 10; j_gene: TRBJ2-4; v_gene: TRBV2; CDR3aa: ASRADRGVQY
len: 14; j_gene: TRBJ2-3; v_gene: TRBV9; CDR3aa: ASSAHSGRAGDTQY
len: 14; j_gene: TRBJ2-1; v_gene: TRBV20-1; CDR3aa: SARGQGTDSYNEQF
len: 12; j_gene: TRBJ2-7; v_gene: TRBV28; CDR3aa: ASTMGGSWYEQY
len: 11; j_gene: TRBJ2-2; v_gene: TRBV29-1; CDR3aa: SVAGSGVGELF
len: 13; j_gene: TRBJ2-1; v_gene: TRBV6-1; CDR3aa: ASDAGEYSYNEQF
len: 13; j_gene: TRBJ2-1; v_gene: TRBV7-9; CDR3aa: AHLLGQTTYNEQF
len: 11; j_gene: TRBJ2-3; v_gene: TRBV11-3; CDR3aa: ASSLDRGDTQY
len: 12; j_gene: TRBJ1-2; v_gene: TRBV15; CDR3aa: ATSRGDSFYGYT
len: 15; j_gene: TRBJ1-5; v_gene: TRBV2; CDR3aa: ASSEPRDRGSNQPQH
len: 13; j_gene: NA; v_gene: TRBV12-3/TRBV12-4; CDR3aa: ASSFYLGGFETQY
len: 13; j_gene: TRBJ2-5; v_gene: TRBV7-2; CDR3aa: ASSSPARRQETQY
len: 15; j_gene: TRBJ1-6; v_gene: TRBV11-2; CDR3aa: ASSLASPRGNNSPLH
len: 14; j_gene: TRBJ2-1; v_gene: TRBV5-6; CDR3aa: ASILGEGAGYNEQF
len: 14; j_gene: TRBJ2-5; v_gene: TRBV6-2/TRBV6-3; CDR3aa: ASSPLPVHSRAEQY
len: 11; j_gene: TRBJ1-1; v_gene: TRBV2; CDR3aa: ASSDPGRTEAF
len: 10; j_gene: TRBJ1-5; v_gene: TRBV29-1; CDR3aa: SVVDGGQPQH